The sequence of this T cell receptor (beta chain) was determined in a study of T-cell reconstitution after alpha-beta-depleted transplantation in children. CDR1 and CDR2 from the germline V gene are GTSNPN and SVGIG (reference sequence). Trimming removed 5 bases from V and 5 bases from J, with 18 bases in between. This CDR3 has 14 amino acids. Preparation of the TCRbeta library used unique molecular identifiers. TCRdb processed the PCR reads anew with MiXCR; each CDR3 protein has one entry. The table records fewer than 500,000 distinct CDR3 sequences, around two fifths of them present only once. This sequence joins TRBV30 and TRBJ1-1, with D possibly TRBD1 on 6 matching bases. The source material was PBMCs, sampled before TCRalphabeta/CD19-depleted stem cell transplant. The TCR comes from a girl aged 2 to 10 with aplastic anemia, due to receive a stem cell transplant. The DNA for the CDR3 is TGTGCCTGGGATTTGGGCAGGGGACGGACTGAAGCTTTCTTT. Amino acid sequence: CAWDLGRGRTEAFF.